This TCR beta chain was found in a study of blood T cell repertoires in COVID-19. Study as a whole: The analysed material was cDNA or gDNA that came from T cells, B-cell-depleted T cells, or PBMCs.

From germline, CDR1 is MGHDK and CDR2 SYGVNS. V was pared by 4 bases and J by 7 bases, with 5 bases between. The CDR3 contains 12 residues. Per the original methods: Cell counts per sample came from amplifying reference gene primers. Measured with immunoSEQ multiplex PCR; TCRdb has only the in-frame clones, and not every one. The V and J calls and the clone size are those of that table, but D and trimming were determined from the DNA. Of 250,000 to 350,000 clones listed, about 86% were seen once; the top ten hold roughly 1.9%. The V gene is TRBV25-1, the J gene TRBJ1-6; D is uncertain. The sequenced sample consisted of peripheral blood. The receptor comes from a woman in her thirties who had recovered from COVID-19. The CDR3 is CASSGANSPLHF. The CDR3 bases are TGTGCCAGCAGTGGGGCAAATTCACCCCTCCACTTT.